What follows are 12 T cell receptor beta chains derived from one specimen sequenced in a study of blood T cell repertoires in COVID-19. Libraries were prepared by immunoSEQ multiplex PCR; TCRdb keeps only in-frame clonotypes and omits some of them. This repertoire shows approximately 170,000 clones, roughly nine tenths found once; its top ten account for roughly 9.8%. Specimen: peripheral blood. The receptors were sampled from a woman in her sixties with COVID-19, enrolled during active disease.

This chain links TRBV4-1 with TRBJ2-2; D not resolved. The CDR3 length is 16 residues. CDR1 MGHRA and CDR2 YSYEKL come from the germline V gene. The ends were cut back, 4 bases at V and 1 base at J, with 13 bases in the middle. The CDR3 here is CASSPLGSLNTGELFF. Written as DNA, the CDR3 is TGCGCCAGCAGCCCCCTAGGTAGTTTGAACACCGGGGAGCTGTTTTTT.

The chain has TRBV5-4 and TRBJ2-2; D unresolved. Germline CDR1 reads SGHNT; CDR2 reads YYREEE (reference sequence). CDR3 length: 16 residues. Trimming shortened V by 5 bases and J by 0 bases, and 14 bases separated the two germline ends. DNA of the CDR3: TGTGCCAGCAGAGACCGGGTGGCGGCGAACACCGGGGAGCTGTTTTTT. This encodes CASRDRVAANTGELFF.

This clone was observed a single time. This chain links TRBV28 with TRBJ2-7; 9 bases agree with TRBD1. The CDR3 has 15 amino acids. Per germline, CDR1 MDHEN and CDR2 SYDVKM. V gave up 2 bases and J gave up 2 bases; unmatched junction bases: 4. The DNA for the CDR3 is TGTGCCAGCAGTTTACCGGACAGGGGAACCTACGAGCAGTACTTC. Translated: CASSLPDRGTYEQYF.

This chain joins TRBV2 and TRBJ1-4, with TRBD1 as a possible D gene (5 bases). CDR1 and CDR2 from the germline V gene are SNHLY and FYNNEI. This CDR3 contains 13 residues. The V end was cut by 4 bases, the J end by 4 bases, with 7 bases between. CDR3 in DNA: TGTGCCAGCAGTGGACAGCTTAATGAAAAACTGTTTTTT. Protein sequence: CASSGQLNEKLFF.

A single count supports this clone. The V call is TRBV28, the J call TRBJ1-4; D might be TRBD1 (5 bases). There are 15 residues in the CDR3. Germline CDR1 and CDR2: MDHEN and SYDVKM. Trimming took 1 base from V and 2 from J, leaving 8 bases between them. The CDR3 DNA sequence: TGTGCCAGCAGTTTATTCCGGGGGACTAATGAAAAACTGTTTTTT. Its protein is CASSLFRGTNEKLFF.

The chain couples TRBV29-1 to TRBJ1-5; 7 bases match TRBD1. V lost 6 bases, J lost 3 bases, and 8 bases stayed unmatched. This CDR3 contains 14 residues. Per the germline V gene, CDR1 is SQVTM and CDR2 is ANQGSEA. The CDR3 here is CSVLIQGNNQPQHF. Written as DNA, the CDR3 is TGCAGCGTCCTAATACAGGGGAACAATCAGCCCCAGCATTTT. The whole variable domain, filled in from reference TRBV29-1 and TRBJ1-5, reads SAVISQKPSRDICQRGTSLTIQCQVDSQVTMMFWYRQQPGQSLTLIATANQGSEATYESGFVIDKFPISRPNLTFSTLTVSNMSPEDSSIYLCSVLIQGNNQPQHFGDGTRLSIL.

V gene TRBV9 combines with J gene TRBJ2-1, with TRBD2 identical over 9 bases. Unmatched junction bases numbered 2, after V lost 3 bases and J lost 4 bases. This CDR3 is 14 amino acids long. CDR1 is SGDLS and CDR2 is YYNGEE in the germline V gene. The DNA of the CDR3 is TGTGCCAGCAGCGGACTAGCGGATTACAATGAGCAGTTCTTC. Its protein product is CASSGLADYNEQFF.

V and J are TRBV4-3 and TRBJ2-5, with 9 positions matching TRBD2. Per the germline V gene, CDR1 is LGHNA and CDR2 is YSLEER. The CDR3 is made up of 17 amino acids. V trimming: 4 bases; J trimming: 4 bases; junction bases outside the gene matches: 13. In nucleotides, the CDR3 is TGCGCCAGCAGCCCCGGGGGCGGGAGGGCCGGGGCAGAGACCCAGTACTTC. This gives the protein CASSPGGGRAGAETQYF.

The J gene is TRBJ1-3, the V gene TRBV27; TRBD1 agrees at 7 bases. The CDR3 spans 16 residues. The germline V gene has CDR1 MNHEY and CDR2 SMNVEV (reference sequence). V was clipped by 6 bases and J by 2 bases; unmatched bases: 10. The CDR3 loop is CASSLRQGWAGNTIYF. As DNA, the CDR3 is TGTGCCAGCAGCTTAAGACAGGGATGGGCTGGAAACACCATATATTTT.

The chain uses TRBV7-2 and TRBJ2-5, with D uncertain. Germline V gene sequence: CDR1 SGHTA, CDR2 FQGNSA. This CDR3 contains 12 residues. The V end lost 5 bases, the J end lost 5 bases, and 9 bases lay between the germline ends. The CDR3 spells CASSRHPETQYF. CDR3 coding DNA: TGTGCCAGCAGCCGACACCCGGAGACCCAGTACTTC.

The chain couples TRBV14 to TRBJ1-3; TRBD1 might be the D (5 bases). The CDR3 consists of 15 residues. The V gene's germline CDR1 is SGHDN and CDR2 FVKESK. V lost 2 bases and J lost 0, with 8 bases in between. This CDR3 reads CASSQTGFSGNTIYF. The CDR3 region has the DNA TGTGCCAGCAGCCAAACAGGTTTCTCTGGAAACACCATATATTTT.

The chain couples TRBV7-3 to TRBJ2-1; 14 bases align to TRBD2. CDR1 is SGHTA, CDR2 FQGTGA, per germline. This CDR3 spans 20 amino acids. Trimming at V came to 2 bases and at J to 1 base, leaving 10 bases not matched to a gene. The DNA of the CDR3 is TGTGCCAGCAGCTTAGGAAGCTCGGGACTAGCGGGAGTTTCCTACAATGAGCAGTTCTTC. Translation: CASSLGSSGLAGVSYNEQFF.